The entry below gives a single T cell receptor beta chain sequence along with its context. These data belong to a study of T cell changes during pregnancy in multiple sclerosis. Here immunoSEQ multiplex PCR was the method, and the copy in TCRdb shows in-frame clones only, minus some. In the table there are 50,000 to 75,000 clones, roughly 89% of which are singletons. The CDR3 consists of 13 residues. CDR1 GTSNPN and CDR2 SVGIG come from the germline V gene (reference sequence). V lost 3 bases, J lost 4 bases, and 12 bases lay in between. The source of this sequence is a female donor in good health, enrolled as a control in a pregnancy study. Material: peripheral blood, obtained after pregnancy. The V and J genes are TRBV30 and TRBJ1-1; D may be TRBD1 (5 bases). The CDR3 nucleotides are TGTGCCTGGAGCTACGGGGGAAGCACTGAAGCTTTCTTT. Protein product: CAWSYGGSTEAFF.